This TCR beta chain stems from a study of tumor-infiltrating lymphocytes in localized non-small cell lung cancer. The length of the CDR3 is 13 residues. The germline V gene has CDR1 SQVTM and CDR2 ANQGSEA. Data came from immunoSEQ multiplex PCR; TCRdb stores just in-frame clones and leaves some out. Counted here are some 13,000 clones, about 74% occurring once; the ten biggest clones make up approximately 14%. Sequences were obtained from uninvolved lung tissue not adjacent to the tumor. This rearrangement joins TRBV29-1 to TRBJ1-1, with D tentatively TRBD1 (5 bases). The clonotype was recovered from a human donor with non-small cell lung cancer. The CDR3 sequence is CSGRKEGVTEAFF. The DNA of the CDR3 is TGCAGTGGACGCAAGGAAGGGGTTACTGAAGCTTTCTTT.